This T cell receptor (beta chain) comes out of a study of human CD8 memory T cell subsets. Scientists made TCR beta libraries using UMI-labeled 5' RACE. TCRdb itself ran the 5' RACE reads through MiXCR, one entry per CDR3 protein. The table has some 7,400 distinct CDR3 sequences, around 4% seen once. Germline trimming cut 8 bases from V and 0 bases from J; bases unmatched to any gene: 9. The CDR3 runs 16 residues. Looked up from germline, CDR1 is SGHRS and CDR2 is YFSETQ. Extraction drew RNA from duplicate vials of some 140,000 sorted CD8+ T cells for each subset. Study conclusions and caveats: Similarly high diversity was seen in stem-like memory and precursor exhausted T cells, but not in effector memory cells.

This clonotype appeared many times. Its antigen is not known. V gene TRBV5-1 combines with J gene TRBJ1-1, with TRBD1 matching over 11 bases. The sequence was collected from a human donor in good health. Sequenced sample: CD8+ T cells from PBMCs. DNA of the CDR3: TGCGCCAGTAGAGCATGGACAGGGGGCATGAACACTGAAGCTTTCTTT. Protein sequence: CASRAWTGGMNTEAFF. Full variable domain (outside the CDR3, taken from reference TRBV5-1 and TRBJ1-1): KAGVTQTPRYLIKTRGQQVTLSCSPISGHRSVSWYQQTPGQGLQFLFEYFSETQRNKGNFPGRFSGRQFSNSRSEMNVSTLELGDSALYLCASRAWTGGMNTEAFFGQGTRLTVV.